The rows below give T cell receptor beta chains drawn from one sample of a study of blood T cell repertoires in COVID-19. Clones were read by immunoSEQ multiplex PCR, and TCRdb kept only the in-frame ones, dropping some. The sample includes 66,000 or so clones, roughly 77% of them seen just once. The sequenced material came from peripheral blood. The receptors were gathered from a human donor in a cohort sampled during active COVID-19. Both conserved end residues are part of each CDR3. The D gene is left open where the match is weak. Clone size is not always given. Where it is, it says once, few, many or a class for expanded clones.

CDR3aa: CASSSSGTGWGYTF
CDR3nt: TGTGCCAGCAGTTCATCCGGGACAGGGTGGGGCTACACCTTC
abundance: -
len: 14
d_gene: TRBD1
j_gene: TRBJ1-2
v_gene: TRBV27

CDR3aa: CASSSTGNTEAFF
CDR3nt: TGTGCCAGCAGCTCCACGGGGAACACTGAAGCTTTCTTT
abundance: -
len: 13
d_gene: -
j_gene: TRBJ1-1
v_gene: TRBV7-3

CDR3aa: CASSPPGAGGSEEQFF
CDR3nt: TGTGCCAGCTCACCACCCGGCGCGGGAGGTTCTGAAGAGCAGTTCTTC
abundance: -
len: 16
d_gene: TRBD2
j_gene: TRBJ2-1
v_gene: TRBV18

CDR3aa: CASRPSQISPLHF
CDR3nt: TGTGCCAGCAGACCAAGTCAGATTTCACCCCTCCACTTT
abundance: -
len: 13
d_gene: -
j_gene: TRBJ1-6
v_gene: TRBV5-4

CDR3aa: CASSPGTSFEQYF
CDR3nt: TGTGCCAGCAGCCCCGGGACTAGCTTCGAGCAGTACTTC
abundance: once
len: 13
d_gene: TRBD2
j_gene: TRBJ2-7
v_gene: TRBV5-4

CDR3aa: CASSFRTGANEKLFF
CDR3nt: TGTGCCAGCAGCTTCCGGACAGGGGCTAATGAAAAACTGTTTTTT
abundance: -
len: 15
d_gene: TRBD1
j_gene: TRBJ1-4
v_gene: TRBV5-5

CDR3aa: CATAAGPFSGNTIYF
CDR3nt: TGTGCCACTGCGGCGGGCCCTTTCTCTGGAAACACCATATATTTT
abundance: once
len: 15
d_gene: -
j_gene: TRBJ1-3
v_gene: TRBV28

CDR3aa: CASSQDRLAVPYEQYF
CDR3nt: TGTGCCAGCAGCCAAGATAGACTAGCGGTCCCCTACGAGCAGTACTTC
abundance: -
len: 16
d_gene: TRBD2
j_gene: TRBJ2-7
v_gene: TRBV3-1/TRBV3-2

CDR3aa: CASSQDPQSNQPQHF
CDR3nt: TGCGCCAGCAGCCAAGATCCGCAGAGCAATCAGCCCCAGCATTTT
abundance: -
len: 15
d_gene: -
j_gene: TRBJ1-5
v_gene: TRBV4-1

CDR3aa: CASSIRTGRSNQPQHF
CDR3nt: TGTGCCAGCAGTATCCGGACAGGGAGGAGCAATCAGCCCCAGCATTTT
abundance: -
len: 16
d_gene: TRBD1
j_gene: TRBJ1-5
v_gene: TRBV28

CDR3aa: CSTRLGASSEQYF
CDR3nt: TGCAGCACCCGGTTGGGGGCGAGTTCCGAGCAGTACTTC
abundance: -
len: 13
d_gene: -
j_gene: TRBJ2-7
v_gene: TRBV29-1

CDR3aa: CASSPTTSSYEQYF
CDR3nt: TGCGCCAGCAGCCCGACGACAAGCTCCTACGAGCAGTACTTC
abundance: -
len: 14
d_gene: -
j_gene: TRBJ2-7
v_gene: TRBV5-1

CDR3aa: CASSLANRGIEELFF
CDR3nt: TGTGCCAGCAGCTTAGCGAATCGGGGGATAGAGGAGCTGTTTTTT
abundance: -
len: 15
d_gene: -
j_gene: TRBJ2-2
v_gene: TRBV7-2

CDR3aa: CASSQPGQGACEQYF
CDR3nt: TGCGCCAGCAGTCAACCGGGACAGGGGGCCTGCGAGCAGTACTTC
abundance: -
len: 15
d_gene: TRBD1
j_gene: TRBJ2-7
v_gene: TRBV23-1

CDR3aa: CASSLRGGPGLAGATTDTQYF
CDR3nt: TGTGCCAGCAGCTTAAGGGGAGGTCCGGGACTAGCGGGAGCTACCACAGATACGCAGTATTTT
abundance: -
len: 21
d_gene: TRBD2
j_gene: TRBJ2-3
v_gene: TRBV7-3

CDR3aa: CASRIGQGADSISPLHF
CDR3nt: TGCGCCAGCAGGATCGGACAGGGGGCGGATTCTATTTCACCCCTCCACTTT
abundance: once
len: 17
d_gene: TRBD1
j_gene: TRBJ1-6
v_gene: TRBV5-1

CDR3aa: CASSRTGVKYEQYF
CDR3nt: TGTGCCAGCAGTCGGACAGGGGTTAAGTACGAGCAGTACTTC
abundance: -
len: 14
d_gene: TRBD1
j_gene: TRBJ2-7
v_gene: TRBV6-5

CDR3aa: CASRYTSGRNEQFF
CDR3nt: TGTGCCAGCAGATATACTAGCGGGAGGAATGAGCAGTTCTTC
abundance: -
len: 14
d_gene: TRBD2
j_gene: TRBJ2-1
v_gene: TRBV5-6

CDR3aa: CAIKRTGVGADTQYF
CDR3nt: TGTGCCATCAAGCGGACGGGAGTTGGGGCAGATACGCAGTATTTT
abundance: -
len: 15
d_gene: -
j_gene: TRBJ2-3
v_gene: TRBV10-3

CDR3aa: CASSGGQANSYEQYF
CDR3nt: TGCGCCAGCAGCGGGGGACAGGCAAACTCCTACGAGCAGTACTTC
abundance: -
len: 15
d_gene: TRBD1
j_gene: TRBJ2-7
v_gene: TRBV5-1

CDR3aa: CASSLGLAGGGEQYF
CDR3nt: TGCGCCAGCAGCCTTGGACTAGCGGGAGGCGGCGAGCAGTACTTC
abundance: -
len: 15
d_gene: TRBD2
j_gene: TRBJ2-7
v_gene: TRBV4-1

CDR3aa: CASSLKGVAGVVTGELFF
CDR3nt: TGTGCCAGCAGTTTAAAGGGGGTAGCGGGAGTGGTCACCGGGGAGCTGTTTTTT
abundance: once
len: 18
d_gene: TRBD2
j_gene: TRBJ2-2
v_gene: TRBV27

CDR3aa: CASSVSTTPGETQYF
CDR3nt: TGTGCCAGCAGCGTATCCACAACCCCGGGAGAGACCCAGTACTTC
abundance: once
len: 15
d_gene: -
j_gene: TRBJ2-5
v_gene: TRBV9

CDR3aa: CASSRRPSGQETQYF
CDR3nt: TGTGCCAGCAGTCGCCGCCCTAGCGGGCAAGAGACCCAGTACTTC
abundance: -
len: 15
d_gene: TRBD2
j_gene: TRBJ2-5
v_gene: TRBV6-2/TRBV6-3

CDR3aa: CASSPKDRNSPLHF
CDR3nt: TGTGCCAGCAGCCCTAAGGACAGAAATTCACCCCTCCACTTT
abundance: few
len: 14
d_gene: -
j_gene: TRBJ1-6
v_gene: TRBV7-9

CDR3aa: CASSGGGITGELFF
CDR3nt: TGCGCCAGCAGTGGAGGGGGAATCACCGGGGAGCTGTTTTTT
abundance: few
len: 14
d_gene: -
j_gene: TRBJ2-2
v_gene: TRBV10-2

CDR3aa: CSVEASGRTPYEQYF
CDR3nt: TGCAGCGTTGAGGCTAGCGGGAGGACCCCCTACGAGCAGTACTTC
abundance: -
len: 15
d_gene: TRBD2
j_gene: TRBJ2-7
v_gene: TRBV29-1

CDR3aa: CAWNRGTYEQYF
CDR3nt: TGTGCCTGGAACCGGGGAACCTACGAGCAGTACTTC
abundance: -
len: 12
d_gene: -
j_gene: TRBJ2-7
v_gene: TRBV30

CDR3aa: CASSLLTLQTEQYF
CDR3nt: TGCGCCAGCAGCTTGTTGACTCTCCAGACCGAGCAGTACTTC
abundance: few
len: 14
d_gene: -
j_gene: TRBJ2-7
v_gene: TRBV5-1

CDR3aa: CASSLGTSGTYEQYF
CDR3nt: TGTGCCAGCAGTTTAGGGACTAGCGGAACCTACGAGCAGTACTTC
abundance: -
len: 15
d_gene: TRBD2
j_gene: TRBJ2-7
v_gene: TRBV28

CDR3aa: CASSPTGRGPQHF
CDR3nt: TGTGCCAGCAGTCCTACAGGGAGGGGACCCCAGCATTTT
abundance: -
len: 13
d_gene: -
j_gene: TRBJ1-5
v_gene: TRBV12-3/TRBV12-4

CDR3aa: CASSRGQGSYGYTF
CDR3nt: TGTGCCAGCAGCCGCGGACAGGGCAGCTATGGCTACACCTTC
abundance: -
len: 14
d_gene: TRBD1
j_gene: TRBJ1-2
v_gene: TRBV6-5

CDR3aa: CASSLKAGVVSYEQYF
CDR3nt: TGTGCCAGCAGCTTAAAAGCGGGAGTCGTCTCCTACGAGCAGTACTTC
abundance: -
len: 16
d_gene: TRBD2
j_gene: TRBJ2-7
v_gene: TRBV5-6

CDR3aa: CASRRTASLNTEAFF
CDR3nt: TGCGCCAGCAGGCGGACAGCGTCCCTGAACACTGAAGCTTTCTTT
abundance: -
len: 15
d_gene: -
j_gene: TRBJ1-1
v_gene: TRBV5-1

CDR3aa: CASCRSPDTQYF
CDR3nt: TGTGCCAGCTGTCGTTCCCCAGATACGCAGTATTTT
abundance: -
len: 12
d_gene: -
j_gene: TRBJ2-3
v_gene: TRBV6-5

CDR3aa: CAISVESNQPQHF
CDR3nt: TGTGCCATCAGTGTGGAGAGCAATCAGCCCCAGCATTTT
abundance: -
len: 13
d_gene: -
j_gene: TRBJ1-5
v_gene: TRBV10-3

CDR3aa: CASSLQGTNYGYTF
CDR3nt: TGTGCCAGCAGCTTGCAGGGTACTAACTATGGCTACACCTTC
abundance: -
len: 14
d_gene: -
j_gene: TRBJ1-2
v_gene: TRBV5-4